Reported below is one T cell receptor beta chain. Its specificity is not known. The repertoire was sequenced with immunoSEQ multiplex PCR; TCRdb's copy has only in-frame clones and lacks some. The data show approximately 330,000 clones, 93% seen once. These data belong to a study of brain T cells in children with intractable seizures. General study points: HCMV serostatus was not known, and viral specificity came from CDR3 similarity only.

Documented time point: blood from clinic visit 5 months post-surgery; TSC patient then seizure free. Sequencing was limited to surgery cases with top T cell transcript signatures in brain tissue. With 5 bases removed from V and 2 bases from J, the gap between germline ends came to 8 bases. CDR1 is SGHVS and CDR2 is FNYEAQ in the germline V gene. The CDR3 is made up of 13 amino acids. The TCR was taken from a boy less than two years old with tuberous sclerosis and intractable seizures. The sample here was peripheral blood, taken more than 4 months after surgery. The chain employs TRBV7-6 and TRBJ2-3, with D unresolved. This CDR3 reads CASSKTNTDTQYF. CDR3 DNA sequence: TGTGCCAGCAGCAAGACAAACACAGATACGCAGTATTTT.